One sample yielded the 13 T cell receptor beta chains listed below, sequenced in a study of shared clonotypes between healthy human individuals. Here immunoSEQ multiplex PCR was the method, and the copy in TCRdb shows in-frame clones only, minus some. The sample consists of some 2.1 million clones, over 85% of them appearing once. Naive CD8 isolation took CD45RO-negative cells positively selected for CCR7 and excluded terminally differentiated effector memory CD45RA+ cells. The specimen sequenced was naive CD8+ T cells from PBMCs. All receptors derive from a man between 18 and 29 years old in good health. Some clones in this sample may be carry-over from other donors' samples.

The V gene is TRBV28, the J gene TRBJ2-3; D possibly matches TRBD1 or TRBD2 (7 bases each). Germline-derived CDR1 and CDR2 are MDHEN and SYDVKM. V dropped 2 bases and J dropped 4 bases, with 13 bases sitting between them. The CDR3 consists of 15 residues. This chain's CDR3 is CASSLKGAGADTQYF. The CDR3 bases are TGTGCCAGCAGTTTAAAGGGGGCGGGAGCAGATACGCAGTATTTT.

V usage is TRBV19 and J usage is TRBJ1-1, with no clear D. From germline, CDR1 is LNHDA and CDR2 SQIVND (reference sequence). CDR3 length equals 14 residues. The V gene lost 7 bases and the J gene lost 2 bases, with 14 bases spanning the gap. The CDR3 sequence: CASTHSRDNTEAFF. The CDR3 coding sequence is TGTGCCAGTACCCATTCAAGGGATAACACTGAAGCTTTCTTT.

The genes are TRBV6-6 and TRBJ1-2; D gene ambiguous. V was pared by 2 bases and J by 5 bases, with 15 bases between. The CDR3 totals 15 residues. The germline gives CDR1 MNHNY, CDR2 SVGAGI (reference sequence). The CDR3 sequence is CASSYPPRISYGYTF. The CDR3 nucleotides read TGTGCCAGCAGTTACCCCCCCCGGATCTCATATGGCTACACCTTC.

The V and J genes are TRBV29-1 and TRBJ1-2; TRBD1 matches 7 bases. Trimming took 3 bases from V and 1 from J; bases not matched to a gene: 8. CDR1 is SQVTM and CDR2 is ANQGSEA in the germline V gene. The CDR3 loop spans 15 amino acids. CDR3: CSVESRDSNNYGYTF. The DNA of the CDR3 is TGCAGCGTTGAGTCTAGGGACAGCAATAACTATGGCTACACCTTC.

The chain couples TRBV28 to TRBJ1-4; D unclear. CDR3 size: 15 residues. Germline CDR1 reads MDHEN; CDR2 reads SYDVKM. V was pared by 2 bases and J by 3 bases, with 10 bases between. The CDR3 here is CASSLRPDANEKLFF. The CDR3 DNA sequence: TGTGCCAGCAGTTTAAGGCCGGATGCTAATGAAAAACTGTTTTTT.

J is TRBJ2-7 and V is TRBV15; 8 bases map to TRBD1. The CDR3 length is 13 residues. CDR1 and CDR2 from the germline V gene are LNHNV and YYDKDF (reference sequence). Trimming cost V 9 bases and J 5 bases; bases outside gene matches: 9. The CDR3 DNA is TGTGCCACAGTCGGACAGGGAGGCCACGAGCAGTACTTC. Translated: CATVGQGGHEQYF.

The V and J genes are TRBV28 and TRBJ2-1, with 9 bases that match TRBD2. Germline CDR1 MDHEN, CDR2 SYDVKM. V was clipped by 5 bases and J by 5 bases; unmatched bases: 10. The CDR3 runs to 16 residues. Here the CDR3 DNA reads TGTGCCAGCAGTCGACTAGCGGCCCGGATTGACAATGAGCAGTTCTTC. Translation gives CASSRLAARIDNEQFF.

CDR3 loop: CASSQIDRSNQPQHF. The DNA of the CDR3 is TGCGCCAGCAGCCAGATAGACCGAAGCAATCAGCCCCAGCATTTT. The chain couples TRBV4-1 to TRBJ1-5; D gene unclear. CDR3 length: 15 amino acids. V was pared by 3 bases and J by 1 base, with 10 bases between. Germline V CDR1 and CDR2: MGHRA, YSYEKL.

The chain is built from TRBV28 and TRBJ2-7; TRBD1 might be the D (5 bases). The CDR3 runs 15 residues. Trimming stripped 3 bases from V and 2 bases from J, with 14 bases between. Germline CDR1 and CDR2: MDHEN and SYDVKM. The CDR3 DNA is TGTGCCAGCAGTTTCTCCCGGACACCCACCTACGAGCAGTACTTC. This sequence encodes CASSFSRTPTYEQYF.

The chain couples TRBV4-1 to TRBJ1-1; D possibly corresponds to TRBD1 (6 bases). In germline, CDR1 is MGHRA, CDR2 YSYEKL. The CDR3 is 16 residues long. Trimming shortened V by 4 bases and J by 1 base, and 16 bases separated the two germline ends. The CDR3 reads CASSRLPGHPNTEAFF. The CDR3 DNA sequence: TGCGCCAGCAGCCGGCTTCCGGGACATCCGAACACTGAAGCTTTCTTT.

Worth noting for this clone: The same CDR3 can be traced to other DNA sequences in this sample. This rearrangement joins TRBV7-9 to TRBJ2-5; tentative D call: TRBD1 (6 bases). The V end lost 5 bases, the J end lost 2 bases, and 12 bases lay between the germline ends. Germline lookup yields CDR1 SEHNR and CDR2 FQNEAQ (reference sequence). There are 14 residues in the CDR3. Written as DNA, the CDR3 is TGTGCCAGCAGCAGTCGGACAGCGCAAGAGACCCAGTACTTC. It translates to CASSSRTAQETQYF.

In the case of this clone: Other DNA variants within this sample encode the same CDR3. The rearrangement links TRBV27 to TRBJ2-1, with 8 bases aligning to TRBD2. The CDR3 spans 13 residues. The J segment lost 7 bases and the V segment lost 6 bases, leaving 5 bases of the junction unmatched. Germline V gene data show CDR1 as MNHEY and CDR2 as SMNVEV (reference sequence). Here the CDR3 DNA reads TGTGCCAGCAGCCTCGGGACTAGGAATGAGCAGTTCTTC. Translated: CASSLGTRNEQFF.

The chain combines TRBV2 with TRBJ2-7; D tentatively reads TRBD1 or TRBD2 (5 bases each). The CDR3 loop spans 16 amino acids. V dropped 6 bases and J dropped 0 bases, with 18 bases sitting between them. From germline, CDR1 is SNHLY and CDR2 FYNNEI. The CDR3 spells CASRGRVWGSSYEQYF. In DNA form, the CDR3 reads TGTGCCAGCAGGGGGAGAGTTTGGGGCTCCTCCTACGAGCAGTACTTC.